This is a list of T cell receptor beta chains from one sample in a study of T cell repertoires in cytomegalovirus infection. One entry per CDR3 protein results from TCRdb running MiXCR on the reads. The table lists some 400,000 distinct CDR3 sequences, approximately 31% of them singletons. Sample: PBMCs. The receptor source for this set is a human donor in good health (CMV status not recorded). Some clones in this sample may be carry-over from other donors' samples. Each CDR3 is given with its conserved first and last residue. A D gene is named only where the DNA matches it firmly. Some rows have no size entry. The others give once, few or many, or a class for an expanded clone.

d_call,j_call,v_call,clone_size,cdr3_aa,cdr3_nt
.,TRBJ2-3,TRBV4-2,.,CASRKEGGKPDTQYF,TGTGCCAGCAGAAAAGAAGGGGGGAAACCAGATACGCAGTATTTT
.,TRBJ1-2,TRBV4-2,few,CASSQDRGGFYGYTF,TGTGCCAGCAGCCAAGATAGAGGCGGCTTTTATGGCTACACCTTC
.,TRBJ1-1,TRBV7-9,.,CASSLGGVSTEAFF,TGTGCCAGCAGCTTAGGGGGGGTCTCGACTGAAGCTTTCTTT
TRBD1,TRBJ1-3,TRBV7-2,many,CASSGRRATGVRNTIYF,TGTGCCAGCAGCGGCCGCCGTGCGACAGGGGTGAGAAACACCATATATTTT
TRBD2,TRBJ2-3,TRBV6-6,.,CASRETSGVSDTQYF,TGTGCCAGCAGGGAAACTAGCGGGGTTTCAGATACGCAGTATTTT
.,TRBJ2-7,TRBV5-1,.,CASSFSWGIGYEQYF,TGCGCCAGCAGCTTTAGTTGGGGGATCGGTTACGAGCAGTACTTC
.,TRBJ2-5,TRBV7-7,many,CASSFTGKETQYF,TGTGCCAGCAGCTTCACGGGGAAAGAGACCCAGTACTTC
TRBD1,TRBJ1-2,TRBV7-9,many,CASRSGQNYGYTF,TGTGCCAGCCGCTCGGGACAGAACTATGGCTACACCTTC
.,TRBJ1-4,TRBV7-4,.,CASSFVGTNETLFF,TGTGCCAGCAGCTTTGTCGGGACTAATGAAACACTGTTTTTT
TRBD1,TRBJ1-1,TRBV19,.,CASNTGTGGSWVTEAFF,TGTGCCAGTAATACCGGGACAGGGGGCTCCTGGGTCACTGAAGCTTTCTTT
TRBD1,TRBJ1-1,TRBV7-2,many,CASSYQGASTEAFF,TGTGCCAGCAGCTATCAGGGGGCGAGCACTGAAGCTTTCTTT
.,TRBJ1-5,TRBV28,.,CASSQGFIQPQHF,TGTGCCAGCAGTCAGGGGTTTATTCAGCCCCAGCATTTT
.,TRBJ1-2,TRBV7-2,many,CASSSRVVGGYTF,TGTGCCAGCAGTTCAAGGGTGGTGGGTGGCTACACCTTC
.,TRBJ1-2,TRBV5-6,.,CASSPTAANYGYTF,TGTGCCAGCAGCCCTACAGCCGCTAACTATGGCTACACCTTC
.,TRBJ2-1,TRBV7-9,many,CASSSRVRGLKQFF,TGTGCCAGCAGTTCAAGGGTGCGGGGTCTCAAGCAGTTCTTC
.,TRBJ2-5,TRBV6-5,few,CASSYSGTTQTQYF,TGTGCCAGCAGTTACTCCGGGACAACGCAAACCCAGTACTTC
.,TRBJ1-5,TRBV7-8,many,CASSLFQGFDQPQHF,TGTGCCAGCAGCTTATTTCAGGGGTTCGATCAGCCCCAGCATTTT
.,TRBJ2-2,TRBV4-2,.,CASSQVGGDTGELFF,TGTGCCAGCAGCCAAGTGGGGGGAGACACCGGGGAGCTGTTTTTT
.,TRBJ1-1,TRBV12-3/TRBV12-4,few,CASSYEQGNTEAFF,TGTGCCAGCAGTTACGAACAGGGGAACACTGAAGCTTTCTTT
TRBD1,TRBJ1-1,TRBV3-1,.,CASSQVTTGLNTEAFF,TGTGCCAGCAGCCAAGTGACGACAGGGTTGAACACTGAAGCTTTCTTT
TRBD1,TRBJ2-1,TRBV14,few,CASSHILQGDRTPTYNEQFF,TGTGCCAGCAGCCATATCTTACAGGGGGACAGGACGCCTACCTACAATGAGCAGTTCTTC
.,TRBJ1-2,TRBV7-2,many,CASSSPTGTNYGYTF,TGTGCCAGCAGCTCACCCACGGGGACTAACTATGGCTACACCTTC
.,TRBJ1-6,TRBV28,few,CASSFTEFNSPLHF,TGTGCCAGCAGTTTTACAGAGTTTAATTCACCCCTCCACTTT
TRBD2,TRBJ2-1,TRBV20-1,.,CSARADEAGTYNEQFF,TGCAGTGCTAGAGCAGACGAAGCGGGGACCTACAATGAGCAGTTCTTC
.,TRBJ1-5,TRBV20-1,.,CSAKQGTDQPQHF,TGCAGTGCAAAACAGGGAACCGATCAGCCCCAGCATTTT
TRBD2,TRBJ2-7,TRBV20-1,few,CSARGGLAGGVYEQYF,TGCAGTGCTAGAGGTGGACTAGCGGGGGGGGTCTACGAGCAGTACTTC
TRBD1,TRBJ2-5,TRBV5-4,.,CASSPGQGGGQETQYF,TGTGCCAGCAGCCCCGGACAGGGGGGAGGACAAGAGACCCAGTACTTC
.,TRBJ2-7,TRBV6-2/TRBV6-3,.,CDSSYGGRVEQYF,TGTGACAGCAGTTACGGGGGACGCGTGGAGCAGTACTTC
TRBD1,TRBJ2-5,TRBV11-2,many,CASSPGTVPPGETQYF,TGTGCCAGCAGCCCCGGGACAGTCCCTCCAGGGGAGACCCAGTACTTC
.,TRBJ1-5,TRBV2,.,CASKGDEPQHF,TGTGCCAGCAAAGGGGACGAGCCCCAGCATTTT
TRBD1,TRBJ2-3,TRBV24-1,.,CATSEPGQKTDTQYF,TGTGCCACCAGTGAACCGGGACAGAAAACAGATACGCAGTATTTT
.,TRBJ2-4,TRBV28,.,CASSDSGARSGIQYF,TGTGCCAGCAGCGATTCCGGGGCCCGTAGCGGCATTCAGTACTTC
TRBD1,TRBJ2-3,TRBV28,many,CASSTTGGKDTQYF,TGTGCCAGCAGCACGACAGGGGGAAAAGATACGCAGTATTTT
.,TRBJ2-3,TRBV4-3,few,CASSPGLGTDTQYF,TGCGCCAGCAGCCCAGGACTCGGCACAGATACGCAGTATTTT
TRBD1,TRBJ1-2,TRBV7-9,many,CASSPGGGALGYTF,TGTGCCAGCAGCCCAGGGGGCGGAGCTCTGGGCTACACCTTC
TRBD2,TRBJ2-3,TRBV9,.,CASSVNLAGGSSTDTQYF,TGTGCCAGCAGCGTAAACCTAGCGGGGGGCTCTAGCACAGATACGCAGTATTTT
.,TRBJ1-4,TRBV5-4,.,CASSLEAGVEEKLFF,TGTGCCAGCAGCTTGGAAGCCGGGGTAGAGGAAAAACTGTTTTTT
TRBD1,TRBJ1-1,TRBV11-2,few,CASSPPGDRVNTEAFF,TGTGCCAGCAGCCCCCCGGGGGACAGGGTGAACACTGAAGCTTTCTTT
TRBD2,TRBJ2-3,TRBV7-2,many,CASRLLAGGPTDTQYF,TGTGCCAGCAGACTCCTAGCGGGGGGGCCCACAGATACGCAGTATTTT
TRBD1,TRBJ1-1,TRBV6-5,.,CASFLWYRGSPNTEAFF,TGTGCCAGCTTCCTGTGGTACAGGGGATCTCCTAACACTGAAGCTTTCTTT
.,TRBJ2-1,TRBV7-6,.,CARGETLGNEQFF,TGTGCCAGGGGGGAGACCCTGGGCAATGAGCAGTTCTTC
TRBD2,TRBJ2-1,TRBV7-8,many,CASSFPSGGAENEQFF,TGTGCCAGCAGTTTCCCTAGCGGGGGGGCCGAGAATGAGCAGTTCTTC
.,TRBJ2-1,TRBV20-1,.,CSAPRGGRNNEQFF,TGCAGTGCTCCCCGAGGGGGGAGAAACAATGAGCAGTTCTTC
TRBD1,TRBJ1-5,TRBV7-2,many,CASSSNRGNQPQHF,TGTGCCAGCAGCTCGAACAGGGGGAATCAGCCCCAGCATTTT
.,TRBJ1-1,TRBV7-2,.,CASSLWSGGRNTEAFF,TGTGCCAGCAGCTTATGGTCGGGTGGGAGGAACACTGAAGCTTTCTTT
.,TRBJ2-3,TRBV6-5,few,CASSYGSVTDTQYF,TGTGCCAGCAGTTACGGCTCGGTCACAGATACGCAGTATTTT
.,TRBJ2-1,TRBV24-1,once,CATRGQTYNEQFF,TGTGCCACCCGAGGACAGACTTACAATGAGCAGTTCTTC
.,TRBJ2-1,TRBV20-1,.,CSARAGGGRVNEQFF,TGCAGTGCTAGAGCTGGAGGGGGTAGGGTAAATGAGCAGTTCTTC
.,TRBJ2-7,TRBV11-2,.,CASSLDPKPKNEQYF,TGTGCCAGCAGCTTAGATCCTAAACCCAAAAACGAGCAGTACTTC
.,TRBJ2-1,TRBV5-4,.,CASSYPAGEQFF,TGTGCCAGCAGTTACCCTGCGGGTGAGCAGTTCTTC
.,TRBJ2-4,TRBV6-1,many,CASRERKPGENIQYF,TGTGCCAGCAGGGAACGGAAGCCGGGAGAAAACATTCAGTACTTC